Listed here are 16 T cell receptor beta chains from one sample, sequenced in a study of molecular identifiers for immune sequencing clone quantification. TCRdb reprocessed the PCR reads with MiXCR, giving one entry per CDR3 protein. This sample has around 320,000 distinct CDR3 sequences; 24% occur once, and the top ten carry 0.74%. Sequencing input: naive CD8+ T cells from blood, with Jurkat cell RNA spiked in. Subset of the sample: FACS-sorted CD8+CD4-CCR7+CD45RA+ naive T cells. All receptors come from a human donor in good health. Some libraries in this study had Jurkat cell RNA spiked in.

In its sample, this clonotype was seen a few times. This chain joins TRBV6-2 or TRBV6-3 and TRBJ2-7; the D is unclear. This CDR3 region has 11 residues. Germline V gene lookup returns CDR1 MNHEY and CDR2 SVGEGT. V lost 2 bases and J 5 bases, leaving 4 bases between the germline ends. The CDR3 spells CASSYPDEQYF. For the CDR3, the DNA is TGTGCCAGCAGTTACCCGGACGAGCAGTACTTC.

This clonotype was recorded a few times. The rearrangement uses TRBV12-3 or TRBV12-4 and TRBJ2-7, with TRBD1 as a possible D gene (6 bases). This CDR3 spans 14 amino acids. V lost 0 bases and J lost 3, with 9 bases in between. The CDR3 sequence is CASSLAGDNYEQYF. The CDR3 DNA follows: TGTGCCAGCAGTTTAGCGGGGGACAACTACGAGCAGTACTTC.

This clonotype came up many times. The chain links TRBV12-3 or TRBV12-4 to TRBJ2-3; 11 bases line up with TRBD2. Trimming cost V 7 bases and J 4 bases; bases outside gene matches: 4. CDR3 length: 14 amino acids. This CDR3 is CASMGTSGSDTQYF. CDR3 nucleotide sequence: TGTGCCAGCATGGGGACTAGCGGCTCAGATACGCAGTATTTT.

At least ten counts were recorded for this clonotype. This chain links TRBV20-1 with TRBJ2-3, with D perhaps matching TRBD2 (5 bases). The CDR3 totals 16 residues. The germline V gene has CDR1 DFQATT and CDR2 SNEGSKA (reference sequence). Trimming pared 5 bases from V and 2 bases from J, leaving 20 bases between. The chain's CDR3 is CSAAGQRNSHTDTQYF. DNA for the CDR3: TGCAGTGCTGCGGGCCAGCGGAACTCCCACACAGATACGCAGTATTTT.

The chain carries TRBV7-2 and TRBJ2-3, with D hard to call. The CDR3 consists of 16 residues. From germline, CDR1 is SGHTA and CDR2 FQGNSA. V lost 0 bases and J lost 4, with 14 bases in between. DNA of the CDR3: TGTGCCAGCAGCTTAGCCTTCCGAGCGTCACCAGATACGCAGTATTTT. It specifies CASSLAFRASPDTQYF.

At least ten counts were recorded for this clonotype. This chain connects TRBV7-2 to TRBJ2-5; the D gene is possibly TRBD2 (5 bases). V lost 5 bases and J lost 0, with 19 bases in between. The CDR3 spans 17 residues. Germline V gene lookup returns CDR1 SGHTA and CDR2 FQGNSA. The CDR3 protein is CASSPRVGSADQETQYF. CDR3 bases: TGTGCCAGCAGCCCCCGAGTTGGGTCAGCGGACCAAGAGACCCAGTACTTC.

This clonotype turned up a few times. This chain connects TRBV7-9 to TRBJ2-5; possibly TRBD2 for D (6 bases). This CDR3 is 13 amino acids long. Trimming left V 4 bases short and J 4 bases short, with 10 bases between. In germline, CDR1 is SEHNR, CDR2 FQNEAQ (reference sequence). CDR3 sequence: CASSSLGGETQYF. In nucleotides, the CDR3 is TGTGCCAGCAGCTCCCTCGGGGGAGAGACCCAGTACTTC.

Comment on this clonotype: One end of the junction fails to match germline, which may point to a read error. The chain links TRBV10-3 to TRBJ1-5; 8 positions agree with TRBD1. Germline loops: CDR1 ENHRY, CDR2 SYGVKD. CDR3 length: 16 amino acids. The CDR3 spells CVISEKDRDSNQPQHF. CDR3 nucleotides: TGTGTCATCAGTGAGAAGGACAGGGATAGCAATCAGCCCCAGCATTTT.

This clonotype has only a few counts. The chain links TRBV7-9 to TRBJ2-3; D is ambiguous. The CDR3 runs 17 residues. Trimming took 7 bases from V and 3 from J, leaving 23 bases between them. Per the germline V gene, CDR1 is SEHNR and CDR2 is FQNEAQ (reference sequence). The CDR3 DNA follows: TGTGCCAGCACGGAAAGTTTAATTGGGGTTGGAACAGATACGCAGTATTTT. As protein: CASTESLIGVGTDTQYF.

Regarding this clonotype: A single base separates this from a much larger clone, so it may be a read error. This rearrangement joins TRBV6-1 to TRBJ1-2; D remains ambiguous. The CDR3 contains 13 residues. Germline CDR1 is MNHNS and CDR2 is SASEGT. The CDR3 DNA follows: TGTGCCGGCAGTGAAGAGTGGCACTATGGCTACACCTTC. It specifies CAGSEEWHYGYTF.

CDR3 residues: CSALLDTYEQYF. CDR3 nucleotides: TGCAGCGCCCTCCTAGATACCTACGAGCAGTACTTC. This sequence joins TRBV29-1 and TRBJ2-7; D gene ambiguous. Germline loops: CDR1 SQVTM, CDR2 ANQGSEA. Between the trimmed V and J ends, which lost 7 bases and 2 bases, there was a span of 12 bases. The length of the CDR3 is 12 residues.

This clonotype has a handful of counts. The CDR3 loop is CASSYGNSPLHF. The CDR3 nucleotides read TGTGCCAGCAGTTACGGAAATTCACCCCTCCACTTT. V and J are TRBV6-6 and TRBJ1-6, with D unresolved. Trimming left V 2 bases short and J 7 bases short, with 3 bases between. Germline V gene sequence: CDR1 MNHNY, CDR2 SVGAGI (reference sequence). This CDR3 has 12 residues.

This clonotype was observed a few times. V is TRBV30 and J is TRBJ2-7; D gene unclear. The CDR3 runs 14 residues. The germline V and J ends were trimmed by 3 bases and 4 bases, with 16 bases remaining between them. Germline V gene data show CDR1 as GTSNPN and CDR2 as SVGIG (reference sequence). CDR3 nucleotides: TGTGCCTGGAGCAACGGGCTCTTGGGATACGAGCAGTACTTC. As protein: CAWSNGLLGYEQYF. The full variable domain, its missing parts supplied by reference TRBV30 and TRBJ2-7, is SQTIHQWPATLVQPVGSPLSLECTVEGTSNPNLYWYRQAAGRGLQLLFYSVGIGQISSEVPQNLSASRPQDRQFILSSKKLLLSDSGFYLCAWSNGLLGYEQYFGPGTRLTVT.

Only a few counts were recorded for this clonotype. This chain uses TRBV4-2 with TRBJ2-5; no clear D. CDR1 and CDR2 (germline): LGHNA, YNFKEQ. The CDR3 extends over 16 amino acids. The ends were cut back, 0 bases at V and 2 bases at J, with 13 bases in the middle. The CDR3 DNA follows: TGTGCCAGCAGCCAAGATCACCTAGGCAGTCAAGAGACCCAGTACTTC. It codes for CASSQDHLGSQETQYF.

This clonotype has ten or more counts. This CDR3 is CASSLEGGNYEQYF. CDR3 nucleotide sequence: TGTGCCAGCAGCTTAGAGGGAGGGAACTACGAGCAGTACTTC. V usage is TRBV7-9 and J usage is TRBJ2-7; 7 bases match TRBD2. J lost 3 bases, V lost 1 base, and 3 bases had no gene match. CDR3 length: 14 residues. Germline CDR1 SEHNR, CDR2 FQNEAQ (reference sequence).

Ten or more counts support this clonotype. The CDR3 loop reads CASSVVGSGTDTQYF. The CDR3 DNA is TGTGCCAGCAGCGTAGTGGGTAGCGGCACAGATACGCAGTATTTT. The chain carries TRBV9 and TRBJ2-3, with a tentative D call TRBD2 (5 bases). The CDR3 loop spans 15 amino acids. V was clipped by 0 bases and J by 1 base, with 9 bases between them. Germline values: CDR1 SGDLS, CDR2 YYNGEE.